Below, 6 T cell receptor beta chains from the same sample are listed, as sequenced in a study of blood T cell repertoires in COVID-19. Repertoires were generated with immunoSEQ multiplex PCR, while TCRdb's copy carries only in-frame clones and drops some. The sample comprises roughly 26,000 clones, roughly 84% of which are singletons, and roughly 34% rests with the top ten. The sample was peripheral blood. The receptor set was obtained from a human donor in a cohort sampled during active COVID-19.

The chain links TRBV4-3 to TRBJ2-7, with TRBD1 matching 10 bases. This CDR3 contains 17 residues. Germline V gene lookup returns CDR1 LGHNA and CDR2 YSLEER. J lost 5 bases, V lost 4 bases, and 14 bases had no gene match. The CDR3 DNA sequence: TGCGCCAGCAGCCCTGACAGGGGGCGAGGGGTAGCGGACGAGCAGTACTTC. It yields the protein CASSPDRGRGVADEQYF.

The chain carries TRBV7-7 and TRBJ2-5; 12 positions agree with TRBD2. Germline V gene sequence: CDR1 SSHAT, CDR2 FNYEAQ (reference sequence). The CDR3 length is 18 residues. Unmatched junction bases numbered 11, after V lost 1 base and J lost 5 bases. The DNA of the CDR3 is TGTGCCAGCAGCTTAGTGGCTAGCGGGGGGGCCTACCGTGAGACCCAGTACTTC. Its protein is CASSLVASGGAYRETQYF.

The chain carries TRBV5-1 and TRBJ1-5; no definite D call. This CDR3 comprises 15 residues. Germline V gene sequence: CDR1 SGHRS, CDR2 YFSETQ. The ends were cut back, 0 bases at V and 4 bases at J, with 11 bases in the middle. In nucleotides, the CDR3 is TGCGCCAGCAGCTTGGGGTCGGAGCGAAATCAGCCCCAGCATTTT. Protein product: CASSLGSERNQPQHF.

The chain has TRBV6-5 and TRBJ2-1, with a weak D call TRBD1 (7 bases). Trimming cost V 6 bases and J 4 bases, with 16 bases left between them. The CDR3 sequence is 15 residues long. The germline V gene has CDR1 MNHEY and CDR2 SVGAGI. The DNA for the CDR3 is TGTGCCAGCAGCCCAGGGGGGTCCCTTTACAATGAGCAGTTCTTC. Residues: CASSPGGSLYNEQFF.

This chain links TRBV4-3 with TRBJ1-4; 8 bases line up with TRBD1. This CDR3 has 16 amino acids. V dropped 0 bases and J dropped 6; count of bases not matched to a gene: 6. Germline loops: CDR1 LGHNA, CDR2 YSLEER. CDR3 residues: CASSQERGRGHEKLFF. CDR3 nucleotides: TGCGCCAGCAGCCAAGAGAGAGGCAGGGGGCATGAAAAACTGTTTTTT.

The chain recombines TRBV5-1 with TRBJ2-2, with 9 bases that match TRBD2. V shed 4 bases, J shed 8 bases, and the junction held 15 bases outside the gene matches. Germline CDR1 reads SGHRS; CDR2 reads YFSETQ. CDR3 length equals 17 residues. The CDR3 loop reads CASSPGGTSQPQGELFF. The CDR3 DNA is TGCGCCAGCAGCCCGGGGGGGACTAGCCAACCTCAGGGGGAGCTGTTTTTT.